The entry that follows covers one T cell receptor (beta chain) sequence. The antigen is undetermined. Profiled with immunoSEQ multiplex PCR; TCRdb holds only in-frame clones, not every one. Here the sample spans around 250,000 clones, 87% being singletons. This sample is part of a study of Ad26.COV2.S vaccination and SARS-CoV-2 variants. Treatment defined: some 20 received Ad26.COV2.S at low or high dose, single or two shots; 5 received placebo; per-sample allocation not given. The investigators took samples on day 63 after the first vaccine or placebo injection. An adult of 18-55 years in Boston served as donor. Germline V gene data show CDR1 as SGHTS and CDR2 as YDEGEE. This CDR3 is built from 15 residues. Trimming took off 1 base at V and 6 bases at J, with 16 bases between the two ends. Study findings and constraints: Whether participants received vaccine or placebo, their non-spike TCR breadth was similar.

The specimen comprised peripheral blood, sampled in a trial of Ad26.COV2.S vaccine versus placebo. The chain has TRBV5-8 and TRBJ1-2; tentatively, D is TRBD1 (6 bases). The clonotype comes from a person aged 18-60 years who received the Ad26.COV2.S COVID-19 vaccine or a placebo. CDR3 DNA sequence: TGTGCCAGCAGCTTGTGGATCCCAGGGGTGGATGGCTACACCTTC. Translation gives CASSLWIPGVDGYTF.